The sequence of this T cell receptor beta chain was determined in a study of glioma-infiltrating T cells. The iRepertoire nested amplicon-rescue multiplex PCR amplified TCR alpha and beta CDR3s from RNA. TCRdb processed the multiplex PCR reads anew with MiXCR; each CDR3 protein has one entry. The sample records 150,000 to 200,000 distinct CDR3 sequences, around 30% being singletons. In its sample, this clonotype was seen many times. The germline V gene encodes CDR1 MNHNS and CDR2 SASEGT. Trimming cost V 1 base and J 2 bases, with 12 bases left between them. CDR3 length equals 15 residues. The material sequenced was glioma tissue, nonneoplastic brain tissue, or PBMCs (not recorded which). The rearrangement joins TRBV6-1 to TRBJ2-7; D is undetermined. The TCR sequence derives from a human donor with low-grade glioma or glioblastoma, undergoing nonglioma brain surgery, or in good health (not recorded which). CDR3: CASSEGVIFPYEQYF. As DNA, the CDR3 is TGTGCCAGCAGTGAAGGAGTCATATTCCCCTACGAGCAGTACTTC.